One sample yielded the 3 T cell receptor beta chains listed below, sequenced in a study of CD8 T cells in ankylosing spondylitis. Each CDR3 protein is one row after TCRdb ran MiXCR on the 5' RACE reads. The sample has about 340,000 distinct CDR3 sequences; 20% are singletons. The specimen sequenced was blood, either unsorted or a sorted T cell fraction (not recorded which). The receptors originated from a male donor with ankylosing spondylitis or in good health (not recorded which).

This clonotype was seen a handful of times. V gene TRBV6-1 combines with J gene TRBJ1-1; D unresolved. The CDR3 consists of 13 residues. V lost 3 bases and J lost 4, with 9 bases in between. CDR1 is MNHNS, CDR2 SASEGT, per germline. CDR3 protein: CASSDYLSTEAFF. DNA of the CDR3: TGTGCCAGCAGTGACTACTTGAGCACTGAAGCTTTCTTT.

The rearrangement links TRBV7-2 to TRBJ2-3; 8 bases are a match to TRBD1. Trimming at V came to 2 bases and at J to 6 bases, leaving 4 bases not matched to a gene. Germline V gives CDR1 SGHTA, CDR2 FQGNSA. The CDR3 is 14 amino acids. The DNA for the CDR3 is TGTGCCAGCAGCTTAAGACAGGGGTGGGATACGCAGTATTTT. This sequence encodes CASSLRQGWDTQYF.

In this sample, this clonotype turned up a few times. The chain combines TRBV21-1 with TRBJ1-5. TRBV21-1 is designated a pseudogene. The CDR3 is 15 residues long. CDR3 DNA: TGTGCCAGCAGCAATCGACAGCTACACAATCAGCCCCAGCATTTT. It is translated as CASSNRQLHNQPQHF.